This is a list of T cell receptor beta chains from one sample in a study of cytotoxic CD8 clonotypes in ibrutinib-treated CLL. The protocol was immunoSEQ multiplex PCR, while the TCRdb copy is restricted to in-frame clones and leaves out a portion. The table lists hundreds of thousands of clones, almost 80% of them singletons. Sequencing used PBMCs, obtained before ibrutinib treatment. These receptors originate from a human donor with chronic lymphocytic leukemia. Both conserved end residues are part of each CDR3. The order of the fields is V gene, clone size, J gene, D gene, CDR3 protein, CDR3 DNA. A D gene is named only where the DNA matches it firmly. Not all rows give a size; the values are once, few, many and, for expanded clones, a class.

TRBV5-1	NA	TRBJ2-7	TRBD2	CASSWGLAGNSYEQYF	TGCGCCAGCAGCTGGGGACTAGCGGGAAACTCTTACGAGCAGTACTTC
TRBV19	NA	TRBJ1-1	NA	CASSMAGRGGTEAFF	TGTGCCAGTAGTATGGCAGGGAGGGGTGGCACTGAAGCTTTCTTT
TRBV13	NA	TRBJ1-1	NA	CASSSYWDTEAFF	TGTGCCAGCAGCTCATATTGGGACACTGAAGCTTTCTTT
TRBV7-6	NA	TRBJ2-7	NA	CASSLALGSSDEQYF	TGTGCCAGCAGCTTAGCGCTCGGTAGCTCGGACGAGCAGTACTTC
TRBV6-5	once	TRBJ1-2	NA	CASVGSVGYTF	TGTGCCAGCGTGGGTTCTGTAGGCTACACCTTC
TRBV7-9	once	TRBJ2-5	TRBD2	CASSRYVLAGGGETQYF	TGTGCCAGCAGCCGCTACGTACTAGCGGGAGGGGGAGAGACCCAGTACTTC
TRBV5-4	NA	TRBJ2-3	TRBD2	CASSTPTSGTTDTQYF	TGTGCCAGCAGCACCCCGACTAGCGGGACCACAGATACGCAGTATTTT
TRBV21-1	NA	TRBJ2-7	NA	CASSSPARDRGYEQYF	TGTGCCAGCAGCTCCCCCGCCCGGGACAGGGGGTACGAGCAGTACTTC
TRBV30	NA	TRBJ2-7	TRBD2	CAWTLAGWVEQYF	TGTGCCTGGACCCTAGCGGGATGGGTCGAGCAGTACTTC
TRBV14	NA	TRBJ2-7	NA	CASSLLDEQYF	TGTGCCAGCAGCCTACTAGACGAGCAGTACTTC
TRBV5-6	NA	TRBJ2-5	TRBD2	CASSRSGGETQYF	TGTGCCAGCAGCAGAAGCGGGGGCGAGACCCAGTACTTC
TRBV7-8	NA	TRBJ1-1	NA	CASSLQHGNTEAFF	TGTGCCAGCAGCTTACAACATGGGAACACTGAAGCTTTCTTT
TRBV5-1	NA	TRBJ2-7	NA	CASTGTPPYEQYF	TGCGCCAGCACAGGGACGCCTCCCTACGAGCAGTACTTC
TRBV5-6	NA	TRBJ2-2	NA	CASSLSTGELFF	TGTGCCAGCAGCTTAAGCACCGGGGAGCTGTTTTTT
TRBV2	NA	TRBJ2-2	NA	CASNSFTGELFF	TGTGCCAGCAACAGTTTCACCGGGGAGCTGTTTTTT
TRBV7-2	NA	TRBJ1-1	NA	CASTRGQGFDTEAFF	TGTGCCAGCACACGAGGCCAGGGCTTCGACACTGAAGCTTTCTTT
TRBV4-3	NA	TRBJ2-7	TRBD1	CASSQDSTGGEQYF	TGCGCCAGCAGCCAAGATAGCACAGGGGGAGAGCAGTACTTC